This paragraph reports one TCR beta chain. The data were taken from a study of blood T cell repertoires in COVID-19. About the research overall: Sources were T cells, B-cell-depleted T cells, or PBMCs; the material itself was cDNA or gDNA.

CDR3 size: 15 residues. Trimming at V came to 2 bases and at J to 1 base, leaving 1 base not matched to a gene. Germline V gene data show CDR1 as KGHSH and CDR2 as LQKENI. In the original workflow: Researchers report that nucleated cell counts were estimated from reference gene primer amplification. This table comes from immunoSEQ multiplex PCR, and its TCRdb copy is limited to in-frame clones, with some not included. V and J calls and clone size are given by that table; D and trimming were obtained from the DNA. This repertoire shows 120,000 to 150,000 clones, 84% found once; its top ten account for 5.5%.

The receptor was derived from a middle-aged man with acute COVID-19. Sequencing was done on a sample of PBMCs or T cells enriched from blood (not recorded which). This chain joins TRBV18 and TRBJ2-7; 11 nucleotides line up with TRBD1. The DNA of the CDR3 is TGTGCCAGCTCACCAGGGACAGGGGGTTCCTACGAGCAGTACTTC. Its translation is CASSPGTGGSYEQYF.